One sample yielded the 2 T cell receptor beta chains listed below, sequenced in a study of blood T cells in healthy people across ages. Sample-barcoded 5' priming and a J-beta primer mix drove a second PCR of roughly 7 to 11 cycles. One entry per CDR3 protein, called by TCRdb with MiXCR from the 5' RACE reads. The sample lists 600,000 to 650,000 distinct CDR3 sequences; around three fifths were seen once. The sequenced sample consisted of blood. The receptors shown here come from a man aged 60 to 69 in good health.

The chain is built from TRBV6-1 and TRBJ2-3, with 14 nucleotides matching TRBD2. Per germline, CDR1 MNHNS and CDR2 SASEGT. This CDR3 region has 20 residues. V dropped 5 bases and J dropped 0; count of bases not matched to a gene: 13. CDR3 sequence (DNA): TGTGCCAGCAGTCCTGGACTAGCGGGGGGCCGAGGGACTAGCACAGATACGCAGTATTTT. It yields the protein CASSPGLAGGRGTSTDTQYF.

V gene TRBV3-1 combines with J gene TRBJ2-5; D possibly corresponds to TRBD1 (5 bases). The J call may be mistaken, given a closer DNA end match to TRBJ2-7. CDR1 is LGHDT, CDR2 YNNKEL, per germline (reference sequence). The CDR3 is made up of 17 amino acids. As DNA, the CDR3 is TGTGCCAGCAGCCAAGGACTTGCAGGGTACAAGACCTACGAGCAGTACTTC. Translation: CASSQGLAGYKTYEQYF.